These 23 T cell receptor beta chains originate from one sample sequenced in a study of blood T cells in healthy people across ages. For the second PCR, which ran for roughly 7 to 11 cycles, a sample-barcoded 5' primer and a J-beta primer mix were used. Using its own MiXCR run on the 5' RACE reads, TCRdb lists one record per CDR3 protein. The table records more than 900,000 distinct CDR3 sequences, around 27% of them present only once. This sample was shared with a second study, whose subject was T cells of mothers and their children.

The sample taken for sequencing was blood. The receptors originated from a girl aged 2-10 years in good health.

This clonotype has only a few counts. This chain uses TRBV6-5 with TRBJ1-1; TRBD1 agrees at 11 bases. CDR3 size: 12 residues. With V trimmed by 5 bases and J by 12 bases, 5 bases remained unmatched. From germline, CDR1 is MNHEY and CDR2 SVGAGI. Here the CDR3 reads CASSRGQGETFF. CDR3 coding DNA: TGTGCCAGCAGTAGGGGACAGGGGGAGACTTTCTTT.

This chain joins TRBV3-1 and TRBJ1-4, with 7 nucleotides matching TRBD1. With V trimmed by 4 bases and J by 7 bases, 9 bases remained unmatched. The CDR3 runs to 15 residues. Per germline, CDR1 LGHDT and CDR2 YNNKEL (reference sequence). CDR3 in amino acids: CASSLQTGQTEKLFF. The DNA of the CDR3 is TGTGCCAGCAGCCTCCAGACAGGGCAGACTGAAAAACTGTTTTTT.

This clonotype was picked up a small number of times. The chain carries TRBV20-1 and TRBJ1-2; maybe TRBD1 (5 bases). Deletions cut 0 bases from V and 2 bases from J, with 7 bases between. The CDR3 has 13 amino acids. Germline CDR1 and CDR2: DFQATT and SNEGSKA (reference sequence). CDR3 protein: CSARDGDNYGYTF. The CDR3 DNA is TGCAGTGCTAGAGATGGGGACAACTATGGCTACACCTTC.

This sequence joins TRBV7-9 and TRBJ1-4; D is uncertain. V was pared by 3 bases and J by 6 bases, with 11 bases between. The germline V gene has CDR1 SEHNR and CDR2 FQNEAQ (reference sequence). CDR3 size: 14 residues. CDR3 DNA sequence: TGTGCCAGCAGCTTCGGGCGGGCCGATGAAAAACTGTTTTTT. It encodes CASSFGRADEKLFF.

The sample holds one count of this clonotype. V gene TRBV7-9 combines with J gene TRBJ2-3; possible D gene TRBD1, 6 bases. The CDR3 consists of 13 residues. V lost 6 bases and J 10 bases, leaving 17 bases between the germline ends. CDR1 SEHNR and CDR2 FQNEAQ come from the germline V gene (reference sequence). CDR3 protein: CASSQNRESAQYF. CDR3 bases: TGTGCCAGCAGTCAGAACAGGGAGTCAGCGCAGTATTTT.

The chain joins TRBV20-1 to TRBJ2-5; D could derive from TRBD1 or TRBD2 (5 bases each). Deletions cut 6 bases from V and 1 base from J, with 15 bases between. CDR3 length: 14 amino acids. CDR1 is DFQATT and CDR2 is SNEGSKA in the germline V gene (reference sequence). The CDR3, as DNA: TGCAGTGCCCCTACCGCCGGGACCCAAGAGACCCAGTACTTC. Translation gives CSAPTAGTQETQYF.

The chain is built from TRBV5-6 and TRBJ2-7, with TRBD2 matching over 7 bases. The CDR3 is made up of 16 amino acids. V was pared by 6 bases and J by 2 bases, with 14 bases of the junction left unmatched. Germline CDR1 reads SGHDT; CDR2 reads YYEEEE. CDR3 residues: CASTNLGRGVPYEQYF. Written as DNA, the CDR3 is TGTGCCAGCACCAATCTTGGACGGGGGGTTCCCTACGAGCAGTACTTC.

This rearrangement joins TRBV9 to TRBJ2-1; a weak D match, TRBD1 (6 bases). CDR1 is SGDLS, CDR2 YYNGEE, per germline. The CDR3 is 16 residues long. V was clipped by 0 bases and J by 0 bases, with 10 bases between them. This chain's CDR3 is CASSVAGENSYNEQFF. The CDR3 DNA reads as TGTGCCAGCAGCGTAGCAGGGGAGAACTCCTACAATGAGCAGTTCTTC. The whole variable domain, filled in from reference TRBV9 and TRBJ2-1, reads DSGVTQTPKHLITATGQRVTLRCSPRSGDLSVYWYQQSLDQGLQFLIQYYNGEERAKGNILERFSAQQFPDLHSELNLSSLELGDSALYFCASSVAGENSYNEQFFGPGTRLTVL.

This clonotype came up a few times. CDR3 bases: TGCAGTGCCAACTACCGGGGGGCCCTTTACGAGCAGTACTTC. It codes for CSANYRGALYEQYF. V is TRBV20-1 and J is TRBJ2-7, with D tentatively TRBD2 (7 bases). There are 14 residues in the CDR3. The V end was cut by 6 bases, the J end by 4 bases, with 19 bases between. The V gene's germline CDR1 is DFQATT and CDR2 SNEGSKA (reference sequence).

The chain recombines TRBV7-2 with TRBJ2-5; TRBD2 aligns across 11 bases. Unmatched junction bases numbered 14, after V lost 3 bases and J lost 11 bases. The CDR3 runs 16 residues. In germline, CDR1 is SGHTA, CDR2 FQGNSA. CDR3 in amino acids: CASSLLGPSGRQEQYF. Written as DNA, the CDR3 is TGTGCCAGCAGCTTGCTGGGTCCTAGCGGGAGGCAGGAGCAGTACTTC. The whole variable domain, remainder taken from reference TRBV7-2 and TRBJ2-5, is GAGVSQSPSNKVTEKGKDVELRCDPISGHTALYWYRQSLGQGLEFLIYFQGNSAPDKSGLPSDRFSAERTGGSVSTLTIQRTQQEDSAVYLCASSLLGPSGRQEQYFGPGTRLLVL.

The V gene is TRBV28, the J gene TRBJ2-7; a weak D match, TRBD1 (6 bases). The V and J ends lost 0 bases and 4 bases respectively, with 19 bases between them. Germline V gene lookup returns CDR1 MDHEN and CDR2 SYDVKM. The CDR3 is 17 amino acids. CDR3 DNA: TGTGCCAGCAGTTTATGGGGTTGGAGACAGGCCATTTACGAGCAGTACTTC. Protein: CASSLWGWRQAIYEQYF.

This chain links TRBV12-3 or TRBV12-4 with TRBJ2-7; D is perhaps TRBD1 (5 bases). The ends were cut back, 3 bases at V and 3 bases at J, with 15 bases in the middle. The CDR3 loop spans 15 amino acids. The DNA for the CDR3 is TGTGCCAGCAGTTTCTTCCTGACAGAAATCTACGAGCAGTACTTC. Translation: CASSFFLTEIYEQYF.

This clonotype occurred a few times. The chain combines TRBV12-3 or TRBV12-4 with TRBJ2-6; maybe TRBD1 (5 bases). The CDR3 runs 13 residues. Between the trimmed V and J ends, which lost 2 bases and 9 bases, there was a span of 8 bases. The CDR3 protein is CASSLPGINVLTF. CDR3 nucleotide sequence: TGTGCCAGCAGTTTACCAGGGATCAACGTCCTGACTTTC.

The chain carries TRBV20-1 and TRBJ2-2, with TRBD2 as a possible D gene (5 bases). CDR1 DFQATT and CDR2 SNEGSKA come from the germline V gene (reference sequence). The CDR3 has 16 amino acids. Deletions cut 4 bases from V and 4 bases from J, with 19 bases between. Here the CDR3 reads CSAMERVAVGTGELFF. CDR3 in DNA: TGCAGTGCTATGGAGAGGGTAGCCGTAGGCACCGGGGAGCTGTTTTTT.

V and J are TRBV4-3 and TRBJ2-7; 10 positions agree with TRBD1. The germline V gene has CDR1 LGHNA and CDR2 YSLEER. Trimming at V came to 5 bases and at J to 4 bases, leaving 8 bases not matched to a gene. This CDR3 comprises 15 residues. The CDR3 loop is CASSIRQGAGYEQYF. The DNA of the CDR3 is TGCGCCAGCAGCATAAGACAGGGGGCGGGATACGAGCAGTACTTC.

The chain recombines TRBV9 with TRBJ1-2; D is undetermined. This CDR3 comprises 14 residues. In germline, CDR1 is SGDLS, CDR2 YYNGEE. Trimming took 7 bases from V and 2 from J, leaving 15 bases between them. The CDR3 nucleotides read TGTGCCAGCGGCCCCAGAGGGCACAACTATGGCTACACCTTC. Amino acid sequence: CASGPRGHNYGYTF.

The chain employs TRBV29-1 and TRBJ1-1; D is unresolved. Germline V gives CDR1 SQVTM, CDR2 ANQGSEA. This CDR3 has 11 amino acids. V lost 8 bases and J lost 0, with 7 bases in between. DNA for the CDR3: TGCAGCCTAATTATGAACACTGAAGCTTTCTTT. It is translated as CSLIMNTEAFF.

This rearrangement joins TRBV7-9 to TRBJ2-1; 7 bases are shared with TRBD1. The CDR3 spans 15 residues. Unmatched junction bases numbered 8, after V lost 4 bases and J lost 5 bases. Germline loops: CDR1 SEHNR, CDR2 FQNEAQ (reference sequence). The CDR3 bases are TGTGCCAGCAGCTCCCCGGGACAGCGCGACAATGAGCAGTTCTTC. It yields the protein CASSSPGQRDNEQFF.

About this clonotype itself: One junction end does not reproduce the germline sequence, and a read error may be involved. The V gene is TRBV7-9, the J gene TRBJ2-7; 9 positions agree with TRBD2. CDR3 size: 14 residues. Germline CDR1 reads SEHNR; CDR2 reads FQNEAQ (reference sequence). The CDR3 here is CASSEGLAFGEQYF. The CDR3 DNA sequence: TGTGCCAGCAGCGAGGGACTAGCCTTTGGGGAGCAATACTTC.

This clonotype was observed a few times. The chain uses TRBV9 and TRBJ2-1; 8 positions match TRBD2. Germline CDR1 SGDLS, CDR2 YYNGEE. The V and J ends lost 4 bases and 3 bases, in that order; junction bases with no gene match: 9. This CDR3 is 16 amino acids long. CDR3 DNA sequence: TGTGCCAGCAGCCCGAGAGCGGGAGCCAACTACAATGAGCAGTTCTTC. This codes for CASSPRAGANYNEQFF.

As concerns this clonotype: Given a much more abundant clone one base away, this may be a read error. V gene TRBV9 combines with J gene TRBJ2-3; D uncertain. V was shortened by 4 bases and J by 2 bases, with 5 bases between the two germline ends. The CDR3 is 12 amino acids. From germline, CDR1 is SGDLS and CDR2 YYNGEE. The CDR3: CASSYNTDTQYF. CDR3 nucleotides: TGTGCCAGCAGCTACAACACAGATACGCAGTATTTT.

CDR3 amino acids: CASSFEGPREKLFF. For the CDR3, the DNA is TGTGCCAGCAGTTTTGAAGGTCCACGGGAAAAACTGTTTTTT. The rearrangement links TRBV12-3 or TRBV12-4 to TRBJ1-4, with D uncertain. V was pared by 3 bases and J by 8 bases, with 13 bases between. CDR3 length: 14 residues.

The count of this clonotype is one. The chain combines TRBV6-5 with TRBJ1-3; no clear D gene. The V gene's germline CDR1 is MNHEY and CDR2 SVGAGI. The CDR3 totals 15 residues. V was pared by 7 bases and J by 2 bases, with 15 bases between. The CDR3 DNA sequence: TGTGCCAGCAAAGGCCCTTCACCCCCTGGAAACACCATATATTTT. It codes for CASKGPSPPGNTIYF.